A selection of T cell receptor beta chains follows, all from one sample in a study of vaccination and CD4 T cells after COVID-19. MiXCR was run by TCRdb on the PCR reads, yielding one entry per CDR3 protein. The table has approximately 20,000 distinct CDR3 sequences, about three fifths seen once. Specimen: CD4+ T cells from blood, collected after SARS-CoV-2 vaccination. The receptors derive from a human donor who had recovered from COVID-19. CDR3s include the opening cysteine and the closing phenylalanine or tryptophan. Each record gives: clone size, D gene, V gene, J gene, CDR3 protein, CDR3 DNA. The D gene is left open where the match is weak. The size entry is marked missing in some rows and otherwise reads once, few, many or a size class.

abundance: few; d_gene: NA; v_gene: TRBV27; j_gene: TRBJ2-2; CDR3aa: CASSPVGTGELFF; CDR3nt: TGTGCCAGCAGTCCGGTCGGCACCGGGGAGCTGTTTTTT
abundance: once; d_gene: NA; v_gene: TRBV19; j_gene: TRBJ1-3; CDR3aa: CASSILRRYSGNTIYF; CDR3nt: TGTGCCAGTAGTATACTCCGGAGATACTCTGGAAACACCATATATTTT
abundance: few; d_gene: NA; v_gene: TRBV6-1; j_gene: TRBJ2-2; CDR3aa: CASRSRALTTGELFF; CDR3nt: TGTGCCAGCAGATCGAGGGCCTTAACCACCGGGGAGCTGTTTTTT
abundance: NA; d_gene: NA; v_gene: TRBV5-4; j_gene: TRBJ1-2; CDR3aa: CASSLDPVYGYTF; CDR3nt: TGTGCCAGCAGCTTGGACCCCGTCTATGGCTACACCTTC
abundance: NA; d_gene: NA; v_gene: TRBV5-1; j_gene: TRBJ2-1; CDR3aa: CASSLLMGSSYNEQFF; CDR3nt: TGCGCCAGCAGCTTGTTGATGGGTAGCTCCTACAATGAGCAGTTCTTC
abundance: NA; d_gene: NA; v_gene: TRBV2; j_gene: TRBJ1-2; CDR3aa: CASRSGDPAYGYTF; CDR3nt: TGTGCCAGCAGATCAGGGGACCCCGCCTATGGCTACACCTTC
abundance: once; d_gene: TRBD1; v_gene: TRBV7-2; j_gene: TRBJ2-6; CDR3aa: CASGTGHSGANVLTF; CDR3nt: TGTGCCAGCGGGACAGGCCACTCTGGGGCCAACGTCCTGACTTTC
abundance: once; d_gene: NA; v_gene: TRBV7-8; j_gene: TRBJ2-7; CDR3aa: CASSFLRGEQYF; CDR3nt: TGTGCCAGCAGCTTCCTGCGAGGAGAGCAGTACTTC
abundance: NA; d_gene: NA; v_gene: TRBV7-9; j_gene: TRBJ2-3; CDR3aa: CASPGRAGPTDTQYF; CDR3nt: TGTGCCAGCCCAGGGCGGGCAGGGCCCACAGATACGCAGTATTTT
abundance: once; d_gene: NA; v_gene: TRBV28; j_gene: TRBJ2-5; CDR3aa: CASSPRALRFQETQYF; CDR3nt: TGTGCCAGCAGTCCCCGGGCCCTGAGATTCCAAGAGACCCAGTACTTC
abundance: once; d_gene: NA; v_gene: TRBV5-4; j_gene: TRBJ2-1; CDR3aa: CASSFESGRVLIEQFF; CDR3nt: TGTGCCAGCAGCTTCGAAAGCGGACGCGTCCTCATAGAGCAGTTCTTC
abundance: NA; d_gene: NA; v_gene: TRBV5-4; j_gene: TRBJ2-3; CDR3aa: CASSVGMGTTDTQYF; CDR3nt: TGTGCCAGCAGCGTGGGGATGGGGACCACAGATACGCAGTATTTT
abundance: few; d_gene: NA; v_gene: TRBV6-5; j_gene: TRBJ2-7; CDR3aa: CASSYSTNAQYF; CDR3nt: TGTGCCAGCAGTTACTCGACCAACGCGCAGTACTTC
abundance: NA; d_gene: NA; v_gene: TRBV2; j_gene: TRBJ2-3; CDR3aa: CASSEQGTDTDTQYF; CDR3nt: TGTGCCAGCAGTGAGCAGGGGACCGACACAGATACGCAGTATTTT
abundance: NA; d_gene: TRBD1; v_gene: TRBV20-1; j_gene: TRBJ1-6; CDR3aa: CSARRTGRSPLHF; CDR3nt: TGCAGTGCTAGACGGACAGGGCGGTCACCCCTCCACTTT
abundance: few; d_gene: NA; v_gene: TRBV7-3; j_gene: TRBJ1-2; CDR3aa: CASSRDSSEGGGYTF; CDR3nt: TGTGCCAGCAGCAGAGACAGCTCGGAGGGGGGTGGCTACACCTTC
abundance: NA; d_gene: TRBD1; v_gene: TRBV6-5; j_gene: TRBJ2-3; CDR3aa: CASSYSAMTGAGTDTQYF; CDR3nt: TGTGCCAGCAGTTACTCCGCCATGACAGGGGCAGGGACAGATACGCAGTATTTT
abundance: NA; d_gene: TRBD1; v_gene: TRBV6-1; j_gene: TRBJ1-5; CDR3aa: CVSSPTTGNQPQHF; CDR3nt: TGTGTCAGCAGTCCTACGACAGGGAACCAGCCCCAGCATTTT
abundance: NA; d_gene: NA; v_gene: TRBV27; j_gene: TRBJ1-6; CDR3aa: CASHGRGIYNSPLHF; CDR3nt: TGTGCCAGCCACGGTCGGGGAATCTATAATTCACCCCTCCACTTT
abundance: NA; d_gene: NA; v_gene: TRBV10-3; j_gene: TRBJ2-3; CDR3aa: CAISEQGLALTDTQYF; CDR3nt: TGTGCCATCAGTGAACAGGGTTTAGCCCTCACAGATACGCAGTATTTT
abundance: NA; d_gene: TRBD2; v_gene: TRBV20-1; j_gene: TRBJ2-5; CDR3aa: CSAPPGTSGEETQYF; CDR3nt: TGCAGTGCTCCCCCCGGGACTAGCGGCGAAGAGACCCAGTACTTC
abundance: NA; d_gene: NA; v_gene: TRBV2; j_gene: TRBJ2-7; CDR3aa: CASSELKGAYEQYF; CDR3nt: TGTGCCAGCAGTGAGCTAAAGGGGGCCTACGAGCAGTACTTC
abundance: NA; d_gene: TRBD1; v_gene: TRBV28; j_gene: TRBJ1-2; CDR3aa: CASSPRTGYYGYTF; CDR3nt: TGTGCCAGCAGCCCCCGGACAGGGTACTATGGCTACACCTTC
abundance: once; d_gene: NA; v_gene: TRBV12-3/TRBV12-4; j_gene: TRBJ2-2; CDR3aa: CASSLRGGTGELFF; CDR3nt: TGTGCCAGCAGTTTAAGGGGGGGCACCGGGGAGCTGTTTTTT
abundance: NA; d_gene: NA; v_gene: TRBV12-3/TRBV12-4; j_gene: TRBJ1-2; CDR3aa: CASKILGGAYGYTF; CDR3nt: TGTGCCAGTAAAATTCTGGGGGGGGCATATGGCTACACCTTC
abundance: NA; d_gene: TRBD2; v_gene: TRBV20-1; j_gene: TRBJ2-5; CDR3aa: CSPRLAGGEGYQETQYF; CDR3nt: TGCAGTCCCCGACTAGCGGGAGGAGAGGGGTACCAAGAGACCCAGTACTTC
abundance: NA; d_gene: NA; v_gene: TRBV20-1; j_gene: TRBJ2-7; CDR3aa: CSAIRLLYEQYF; CDR3nt: TGCAGTGCCATCCGGCTCCTCTACGAGCAGTACTTC